These 23 T cell receptor beta chains were sequenced from one sample in a study of a mutant IDH1 vaccine in newly diagnosed glioma (dated by TCRdb to 2020 to 2022). Antigen specificity for these receptors is unknown. The library came from the immunoSEQ multiplex PCR assay. This immuneACCESS table, as held by TCRdb, lists in-frame sequences with V and J called but not all clones. Of the missing ones, under half trace to an unresolved V gene in checked studies; the others have no known cause. Within this sample are tens of thousands of clones, with nearly 85% of them counted one time only. The ten largest account for less than 15% of the sample. The sample's time point label, decoded: week 23, last vaccination. Every vaccine dose consisted of 300 ug of a 20-mer mutant IDH1 peptide in Montanide, administered subcutaneously together with topical imiquimod. The input for sequencing was PBMCs, taken from a glioma patient whose treatment included an IDH1 peptide vaccine. Receptors were obtained from a man aged 18 to 35 with glioma.

This clone showed up just a few times. Other DNA sequences within the sample encode an identical CDR3. This rearrangement joins TRBV4-1 to TRBJ1-2, with a possible D match to TRBD1 (5 bases). V lost 0 bases and J 4 bases, leaving 6 bases between the germline ends. The CDR3 is 13 residues long. The V gene's germline CDR1 is MGHRA and CDR2 YSYEKL. This CDR3 reads CASSQDRAYGYTF. The CDR3 nucleotides are TGCGCCAGCAGCCAAGACAGGGCCTATGGCTACACCTTC.

The rearrangement uses TRBV12-5 and TRBJ1-5, with D maybe TRBD1 (6 bases). V gave up 6 bases and J gave up 6 bases, with 12 bases separating them. Germline V gene sequence: CDR1 LGHNT, CDR2 FRNRAP. The CDR3 is 13 amino acids. The CDR3 region is CASGEGGTQPQHF. The CDR3 DNA reads TGTGCTAGTGGCGAAGGGGGTACTCAGCCCCAGCATTTT.

V usage is TRBV9 and J usage is TRBJ2-1, with 9 bases identical to TRBD2. The CDR3 runs to 16 residues. Germline CDR1 and CDR2: SGDLS and YYNGEE. The V and J ends lost 0 bases and 4 bases, in that order; junction bases with no gene match: 5. The CDR3: CASSVGAGLAYNEQFF. The CDR3 coding sequence is TGTGCCAGCAGCGTAGGCGCGGGACTAGCATACAATGAGCAGTTCTTC.

J is TRBJ2-7 and V is TRBV30; 10 bases are a match to TRBD1. The CDR3 is made up of 14 amino acids. V was clipped by 2 bases and J by 5 bases; unmatched bases: 6. Germline V CDR1 and CDR2: GTSNPN, SVGIG (reference sequence). The CDR3 here is CAWSKGQGTHEQYF. CDR3 in DNA: TGTGCCTGGAGTAAGGGACAGGGGACCCACGAGCAGTACTTC.

This chain links TRBV5-4 with TRBJ1-6; TRBD1 is a possible D gene (5 bases). From germline, CDR1 is SGHNT and CDR2 YYREEE (reference sequence). This CDR3 spans 15 amino acids. Trimming removed 0 bases at V and 8 bases at J, with 12 bases between. CDR3 DNA sequence: TGTGCCAGCAGCTTGGGTGGGGGTTCGGATTCACCCCTCCACTTT. Translation: CASSLGGGSDSPLHF.

The chain couples TRBV6-5 to TRBJ1-2, with D hard to call. V gave up 2 bases and J gave up 5 bases, with 12 bases separating them. CDR1 and CDR2 from the germline V gene are MNHEY and SVGAGI. The CDR3 loop spans 14 amino acids. CDR3 sequence: CASSYIPAQYGYTF. CDR3 DNA sequence: TGTGCCAGCAGTTACATACCGGCCCAGTATGGCTACACCTTC.

This chain uses TRBV5-4 with TRBJ1-1; D gene ambiguous. CDR1 and CDR2 from the germline V gene are SGHNT and YYREEE (reference sequence). The CDR3 contains 13 residues. V dropped 4 bases and J dropped 7 bases, with 14 bases sitting between them. CDR3 DNA sequence: TGTGCCAGCAGCCGAGGCCAGGAAGTTGAAGCTTTCTTT. It codes for CASSRGQEVEAFF.

The V call is TRBV4-3, the J call TRBJ2-7; 11 bases line up with TRBD2. The CDR3 totals 15 residues. With V trimmed by 0 bases and J by 5 bases, 3 bases remained unmatched. Per the germline V gene, CDR1 is LGHNA and CDR2 is YSLEER. CDR3 coding DNA: TGCGCCAGCAGCCAAGAATCTAGCGGGAGGAACGAGCAGTACTTC. It yields the protein CASSQESSGRNEQYF.

V and J are TRBV5-6 and TRBJ1-5, with D unresolved. The CDR3 totals 14 residues. The germline gives CDR1 SGHDT, CDR2 YYEEEE. Trimming removed 5 bases at V and 0 bases at J, with 9 bases between. In DNA form, the CDR3 reads TGTGCCAGCAGTTGGAAGAATAGCAATCAGCCCCAGCATTTT. This encodes CASSWKNSNQPQHF. Based on the CDR3 plus reference TRBV5-6 and TRBJ1-5, the full variable domain is DAGVTQSPTHLIKTRGQQVTLRCSPKSGHDTVSWYQQALGQGPQFIFQYYEEEERQRGNFPDRFSGHQFPNYSSELNVNALLLGDSALYLCASSWKNSNQPQHFGDGTRLSIL.

The chain links TRBV19 to TRBJ2-3; 9 bases are shared with TRBD2. The trim removed 6 bases at V and 4 bases at J, leaving 14 bases unmatched. Germline assignment: CDR1 LNHDA and CDR2 SQIVND (reference sequence). The CDR3 is 17 amino acids. CDR3 region: CASRAASGTEIADTQYF. The CDR3 coding sequence is TGTGCCAGTAGAGCCGCTAGCGGGACAGAGATCGCAGATACGCAGTATTTT.

This clone occurred once. The V call is TRBV7-2, the J call TRBJ2-2; 7 nucleotides agree with TRBD2. V lost 5 bases to trimming and J lost 6 bases; unmatched junction nucleotides: 6. Germline lookup yields CDR1 SGHTA and CDR2 FQGNSA. CDR3 length equals 14 residues. The CDR3 DNA sequence: TGTGCCAGCAGCCGGACCGCGGGGGCCGGGGAGCTGTTTTTT. Translating gives CASSRTAGAGELFF.

This chain uses TRBV4-1 with TRBJ2-1; 9 nucleotides align to TRBD2. The germline V gene has CDR1 MGHRA and CDR2 YSYEKL. The CDR3 length is 16 residues. V gave up 0 bases and J gave up 3 bases; unmatched junction bases: 3. DNA for the CDR3: TGCGCCAGCAGCCAAGATCTAGCGGGATACTACAATGAGCAGTTCTTC. Protein sequence: CASSQDLAGYYNEQFF.

The chain couples TRBV19 to TRBJ1-1; D is perhaps TRBD1 (6 bases). V gave up 4 bases and J gave up 3 bases, with 9 bases separating them. There are 13 residues in the CDR3. Germline V gives CDR1 LNHDA, CDR2 SQIVND (reference sequence). CDR3 in DNA: TGTGCCAGTAGTAGCAGGGGTCACACTGAAGCTTTCTTT. This encodes CASSSRGHTEAFF.

This clone is deemed medium-sized (0.01 to 0.1%). The genes are TRBV18 and TRBJ1-4; possible D gene TRBD1, 5 bases. Trimming removed 1 base at V and 11 bases at J, with 14 bases between. The germline V gene has CDR1 KGHSH and CDR2 LQKENI. The CDR3 sequence is 14 residues long. In nucleotides, the CDR3 is TGTGCCAGCTCACCACGGGGGACGGCCGAGAAACTGTTTTTT. It translates to CASSPRGTAEKLFF.

This clone was picked up one time. The J gene is TRBJ1-3, the V gene TRBV4-2; no clear D. Germline V lookup: CDR1 LGHNA, CDR2 YNFKEQ. With 0 bases removed from V and 0 bases from J, the gap between germline ends came to 18 bases. The length of the CDR3 is 19 residues. The CDR3 nucleotides read TGTGCCAGCAGCCAAGACACCGGGAGGGCAGGTCACTCTGGAAACACCATATATTTT. Translation gives CASSQDTGRAGHSGNTIYF.

V gene TRBV7-2 combines with J gene TRBJ2-7, with a weak D call TRBD2 (7 bases). In germline, CDR1 is SGHTA, CDR2 FQGNSA. This CDR3 contains 15 residues. Trimming removed 5 bases from V and 0 bases from J, with 14 bases in between. This chain's CDR3 is CASSLWGGSSYEQYF. The CDR3 DNA reads TGTGCCAGCAGCCTATGGGGGGGCAGCTCCTACGAGCAGTACTTC.

The chain links TRBV5-4 to TRBJ1-5; no reliable D call. The CDR3 is made up of 14 amino acids. From germline, CDR1 is SGHNT and CDR2 YYREEE (reference sequence). V was cut by 4 bases and J by 1 base, with 9 bases left in between. The CDR3 nucleotides are TGTGCCAGCAGCCTTCTTGGGAGCAATCAGCCCCAGCATTTT. It is translated as CASSLLGSNQPQHF.

The rearrangement links TRBV7-2 to TRBJ1-1; D is unresolved. V was pared by 3 bases and J by 7 bases, with 9 bases between. The germline gives CDR1 SGHTA, CDR2 FQGNSA. The CDR3 sequence is 12 residues long. The CDR3 DNA reads TGTGCCAGCAGCTTCGACGGAGTTGAAGCTTTCTTT. Translation: CASSFDGVEAFF.

The CDR3 sequence is CASSQELGGTYWPYGYTF. DNA of the CDR3: TGCGCCAGCAGCCAAGAGTTAGGGGGGACTTACTGGCCCTATGGCTACACCTTC. The rearrangement uses TRBV4-3 and TRBJ1-2; tentative D call: TRBD1 (6 bases). Trimming removed 0 bases at V and 4 bases at J, with 21 bases between. Germline CDR1 LGHNA, CDR2 YSLEER. The CDR3 consists of 18 residues.

This chain connects TRBV5-1 to TRBJ2-7; D remains ambiguous. This CDR3 contains 11 residues. V gave up 3 bases and J gave up 4 bases, with 5 bases separating them. Germline V gene lookup returns CDR1 SGHRS and CDR2 YFSETQ. The CDR3 spells CASSSPYEQYF. CDR3 nucleotides: TGCGCCAGCAGCTCGCCTTACGAGCAGTACTTC.

V gene TRBV9 combines with J gene TRBJ1-5; 7 bases are a match to TRBD1. The trim removed 0 bases at V and 7 bases at J, leaving 7 bases unmatched. The CDR3 runs to 15 residues. Germline V gives CDR1 SGDLS, CDR2 YYNGEE. The CDR3: CASSVGGGEGQPQHF. CDR3 nucleotides: TGTGCCAGCAGCGTAGGAGGGGGCGAGGGGCAGCCCCAGCATTTT.

The rearrangement uses TRBV10-3 and TRBJ1-2, with D unclear. This CDR3 has 12 amino acids. V gave up 9 bases and J gave up 10 bases, with 18 bases separating them. Germline CDR1 is ENHRY and CDR2 is SYGVKD. The CDR3 spells CAISRTRKDYTF. CDR3 DNA sequence: TGTGCCATTTCTCGGACCCGTAAGGACTACACCTTC.

V is TRBV9 and J is TRBJ2-1; D remains unclear. CDR1 and CDR2 (germline): SGDLS, YYNGEE. With 0 bases removed from V and 3 bases from J, the gap between germline ends came to 13 bases. CDR3 length equals 16 residues. The DNA of the CDR3 is TGTGCCAGCAGCGTAGAAGGGCAGCCATTCTACAATGAGCAGTTCTTC. Translated, it gives CASSVEGQPFYNEQFF.